These 29 T cell receptor beta chains originate from one sample sequenced in a study of tumor and adjacent non-tumor tissue in lung cancer. The template was RNA from unsorted bulk tissue. Three rounds of nested PCR, following a modified ARM-PCR protocol, produced the TCRbeta library. TCRdb re-called the multiplex PCR reads through MiXCR, storing one row per CDR3 protein. The sample shows 60,000 to 85,000 distinct CDR3 sequences, approximately 79% of them seen only once. The material sequenced was lung tumor tissue. The receptors come from a woman aged 45-65 years with non-small cell lung cancer.

The chain combines TRBV19 with TRBJ1-5, with a weak D call TRBD1 (5 bases). Per germline, CDR1 LNHDA and CDR2 SQIVND (reference sequence). V lost 3 bases, J lost 5 bases, and 11 bases lay in between. There are 14 residues in the CDR3. CDR3: CASSIRTPDQPQHF. As DNA, the CDR3 is TGTGCCAGTAGTATCAGGACACCAGATCAGCCCCAGCATTTT.

About this clonotype: Given the absence of the conserved phenylalanine or tryptophan at the CDR3 end, a read error is likely. The rearrangement links TRBV11-2 to TRBJ2-3, with no clear D. The CDR3 is 13 residues long. V was pared by 8 bases and J by 4 bases, with 13 bases between. From germline, CDR1 is SGHAT and CDR2 FQNNGV. In nucleotides, the CDR3 is TGTGCCAGCTGCCCCACCGTCTCAGATACGCAGTATTCT. Translated: CASCPTVSDTQYS.

On this clonotype itself: At one end the junction does not follow the germline gene, possibly because of a read error. DNA of the CDR3: TGTGCCAGCAGTTTCGGACTGTCATACTGGGGCTACGAGGAGTACTTC. Translating it yields CASSFGLSYWGYEEYF. The rearrangement joins TRBV6-5 to TRBJ2-7; D is possibly TRBD1 or TRBD2 (5 bases each). Germline CDR1 and CDR2: MNHEY and SVGAGI. CDR3 length: 16 amino acids.

Note on this clonotype: A much larger clonotype is one base distant, so this may be a read error. This chain links TRBV5-1 with TRBJ2-1; D remains ambiguous. This CDR3 spans 13 amino acids. Germline-derived CDR1 and CDR2 are SGHRS and YFSETQ. CDR3 residues: CVSSLEPYNEQFF. The DNA for the CDR3 is TGCGTCAGCAGCTTGGAACCCTACAATGAGCAGTTCTTC.

A note on this clonotype: A read error may produce the germline difference seen at one junction end. CDR3 region: CASRIYTSYAPNEQFF. Written as DNA, the CDR3 is TGTGCCAGCAGGATATACACCAGCTACGCCCCCAATGAGCAGTTCTTT. The chain couples TRBV11-2 to TRBJ2-1, with D unclear. Germline V gene data show CDR1 as SGHAT and CDR2 as FQNNGV. The CDR3 has 16 amino acids.

In its sample, this clonotype was seen once. The missing conserved phenylalanine or tryptophan at the end of this CDR3 makes a read error likely. The chain carries TRBV28 and TRBJ1-4; D not certain. CDR3 size: 11 residues. The V and J ends lost 8 bases and 12 bases respectively, with 13 bases between them. Germline CDR1 MDHEN, CDR2 SYDVKM. The CDR3 sequence: CASGRARELFY. The CDR3 bases are TGTGCCAGCGGTCGGGCGAGGGAACTGTTTTAT.

Worth noting for this clonotype: At one of its ends the junction is not consistent with the germline gene, which may arise from a read error. The V and J genes are TRBV28 and TRBJ2-4; D is undetermined. The CDR3 has 15 residues. Germline loops: CDR1 MDHEN, CDR2 SYDVKM. This chain's CDR3 is CVSSFETLAKNIQYF. In nucleotides, the CDR3 is TGTGTCAGCAGTTTTGAAACCCTAGCCAAAAACATTCAGTACTTC.

Notes on this clonotype: The conserved phenylalanine or tryptophan normally closing the CDR3 is absent here, so this likely arose from a read error. The DNA is left out, because the CDR3 cannot be placed on it with certainty; the CDR3 is given as TCRdb lists it. V gene TRBV11-2 combines with J gene TRBJ1-6. The CDR3 adds up to 14 amino acids, both ends counted. Per germline, CDR1 SGHAT and CDR2 FQNNGV. CDR3 amino acids: CASSLRRDYSPLHY.

Note on this clonotype: The CDR3 carries no conserved terminal phenylalanine or tryptophan, so it likely arises from a read error. The genes are TRBV11-2 and TRBJ2-5; TRBD1 might be the D (6 bases). CDR3 length equals 12 residues. Germline V lookup: CDR1 SGHAT, CDR2 FQNNGV. The CDR3 loop is CASSLTGKTQYL. The CDR3 nucleotides are TGTGCTAGCAGCCTTACAGGGAAGACCCAGTACTTA.

This chain links TRBV10-2 with TRBJ1-1; D uncertain. Germline CDR1 reads WSHSY; CDR2 reads SAAADI. The CDR3 has 11 residues. V was shortened by 9 bases and J by 1 base, with 6 bases between the two germline ends. The CDR3 DNA reads as TGCGCCAGGGACCCGAACACTGAAGCTTTCTTT. This gives the protein CARDPNTEAFF.

Concerning this clonotype: The germline gene is not matched at one end of the junction; a read error may be the cause. The V gene is TRBV6-5, the J gene TRBJ2-7; D is uncertain. The CDR3 covers 16 residues. Germline V lookup: CDR1 MNHEY, CDR2 SVGAGI. CDR3 residues: CACSYYKGPFTYEQYF. The CDR3 nucleotides read TGTGCCTGCAGTTACTATAAGGGTCCCTTTACCTATGAGCAGTACTTC.

The chain links TRBV29-1 to TRBJ1-2; the D is unclear. The CDR3 is 15 amino acids. Germline V CDR1 and CDR2: SQVTM, ANQGSEA. V dropped 5 bases and J dropped 2 bases, with 18 bases sitting between them. DNA for the CDR3: TGCAGCGTTCAAGGGTCTGGCGGATCGAACTATGGCTACACCTTC. It encodes CSVQGSGGSNYGYTF.

Notes on this clonotype: Compared with germline, one end of the junction differs, possibly owing to a read error. The V gene is TRBV19, the J gene TRBJ2-1; 10 bases agree with TRBD2. This CDR3 has 17 amino acids. CDR1 is LNHDA and CDR2 is SQIVND in the germline V gene (reference sequence). The CDR3 reads CTSSIISGLADQNEQFF. CDR3 coding DNA: TGTACCAGTAGTATAATCTCCGGACTAGCGGACCAAAATGAGCAGTTCTTC.

This clonotype was counted once. A read error may account for a junction end that differs from germline. The V and J genes are TRBV20-1 and TRBJ2-5, with D uncertain. This CDR3 spans 12 amino acids. Germline assignment: CDR1 DFQATT and CDR2 SNEGSKA (reference sequence). The CDR3 DNA reads as TGCAGTGCTATCTGGCTAAAAGACACCCAGTACTTC. Its protein is CSAIWLKDTQYF.

Concerning this clonotype: The junction differs from germline at one of its ends, possibly a read error. V is TRBV29-1 and J is TRBJ2-7; 7 bases line up with TRBD2. Germline CDR1 is SQVTM and CDR2 is ANQGSEA. The CDR3 runs 12 residues. For the CDR3, the DNA is TGCAGCGTAGGCGGGAGTGGTTACGAGCAATACTTC. Translated, it gives CSVGGSGYEQYF.

The J gene is TRBJ2-1, the V gene TRBV12-3 or TRBV12-4; maybe TRBD2 (6 bases). Deletions cut 6 bases from V and 7 bases from J, with 13 bases between. This CDR3 contains 13 residues. The CDR3 bases are TGTGCCAGCAGCCGACTAGTCGAGAATGAGCAGTTCTTC. This encodes CASSRLVENEQFF.

Comments on this clonotype: At one end the junction does not follow the germline gene, possibly because of a read error. V is TRBV28 and J is TRBJ2-7; D is perhaps TRBD2 (6 bases). The CDR3 runs to 16 residues. Germline V gives CDR1 MDHEN, CDR2 SYDVKM. The CDR3 nucleotides read TGTGCCAGCAGTTCCCCCATAACGGGAGCCTTCTACGAGCACTACTTC. It codes for CASSSPITGAFYEHYF. The whole variable domain, remainder taken from reference TRBV28 and TRBJ2-7, is DVKVTQSSRYLVKRTGEKVFLECVQDMDHENMFWYRQDPGLGLRLIYFSYDVKMKEKGDIPEGYSVSREKKERFSLILESASTNQTSMYLCASSSPITGAFYEHYFGPGTRLTVT.

With respect to this clonotype: One junction end does not reproduce the germline sequence, and a read error may be involved. The DNA of the CDR3 is TGCACCGTTGAAGACGGGAGCAAGACCCAGTACTTC. Its translation is CTVEDGSKTQYF. V and J are TRBV29-1 and TRBJ2-5, with D possibly matching TRBD2 (6 bases). The CDR3 consists of 12 residues. Looked up from germline, CDR1 is SQVTM and CDR2 is ANQGSEA. Using reference TRBV29-1 and TRBJ2-5 for the parts outside the CDR3, the full variable domain is SAVISQKPSRDICQRGTSLTIQCQVDSQVTMMFWYRQQPGQSLTLIATANQGSEATYESGFVIDKFPISRPNLTFSTLTVSNMSPEDSSIYLCTVEDGSKTQYFGPGTRLLVL.

This clonotype has more than one count but fewer than ten. One end of the junction is discordant with germline, which a read error may explain. The chain uses TRBV12-3 or TRBV12-4 and TRBJ2-2; no reliable D call. CDR3 size: 12 residues. CDR3 bases: TGTGCCAGGAGTTTTCTTAGCTGGGAGCTGTTTTTT. Encoded protein: CARSFLSWELFF.

Worth noting for this clonotype: Relative to the germline gene, one junction end is altered; a read error may explain this. The gene calls are TRBV6-5 and TRBJ2-7; 13 nucleotides line up with TRBD2. The CDR3 spans 16 residues. CDR1 MNHEY and CDR2 SVGAGI come from the germline V gene. CDR3 loop: CAISPAGTSGTYELYF. In DNA, the CDR3 is TGTGCCATCAGCCCCGCCGGGACTAGCGGGACCTACGAGCTGTACTTC.

In regard to this clonotype: A read error may account for a junction end that differs from germline. The J gene is TRBJ2-1, the V gene TRBV6-1; 16 nucleotides match TRBD2. The CDR3 has 17 residues. Germline loops: CDR1 MNHNS, CDR2 SASEGT. The CDR3 nucleotides are TGTACCAGCAGTGAGGCCCAACCGGGACTAGCGGGAGGGATGACGTTCTTC. Translating it yields CTSSEAQPGLAGGMTFF.

The CDR3 loop reads CASSLRAGDQPQHF. The CDR3 nucleotides are TGTGCCAGCAGTTTGAGGGCGGGTGATCAGCCCCAGCATTTT. This chain joins TRBV12-3 or TRBV12-4 and TRBJ1-5, with no clear D. CDR3 length: 14 amino acids. V was trimmed by 3 bases and J by 5 bases, leaving 11 bases between them.

This clonotype appeared a few times. The germline gene is not matched at one end of the junction; a read error may be the cause. The rearrangement uses TRBV11-2 and TRBJ2-3; D might be TRBD1 or TRBD2, each matching 5 bases. The germline V gene has CDR1 SGHAT and CDR2 FQNNGV. The CDR3 sequence is 17 residues long. In DNA form, the CDR3 reads TGTGCCAGCAGCTCAGATAAGGGGCTAGCCTCCACGGATACTCAGTATTTT. Translated: CASSSDKGLASTDTQYF.

As concerns this clonotype: This CDR3 is missing its conserved last phenylalanine or tryptophan, likely due to a read error. The DNA is left out, because the CDR3 cannot be placed on it with certainty; the CDR3 is given as TCRdb lists it. The CDR3 loop reads CSARDYSGYTDTLYY. The chain is built from TRBV20-1 and TRBJ2-3; the table's D call, TRBD2, has no DNA check behind it. Per the germline V gene, CDR1 is DFQATT and CDR2 is SNEGSKA (reference sequence). The CDR3 is 15 residues long, ends included.

Turning to this clonotype: A much larger clone differs from this one at a single base, so this may be a read error. V and J are TRBV5-1 and TRBJ2-1; TRBD1 is a possible D gene (5 bases). V lost 4 bases to trimming and J lost 2 bases, with 13 bases between them. The germline V gene encodes CDR1 SGHRS and CDR2 YFSETQ. CDR3 length: 15 amino acids. The CDR3 protein is CASSLQGRAYNEQFF. Here the CDR3 DNA reads TGCGCCAGCAGCCTCCAGGGAAGGGCCTACAATGAGCAGTTCTTC.

Concerning this clonotype: This may stem from a read error, because a much larger clone lies one nucleotide away. V gene TRBV4-1 combines with J gene TRBJ2-7, with D uncertain. The CDR3 sequence is 14 residues long. Germline CDR1 and CDR2: MGHRA and YSYEKL. CDR3 region: CAISLAESSYEQYF. CDR3 in DNA: TGCGCCATCAGCCTGGCGGAGAGCTCCTACGAGCAGTACTTC.

This clonotype showed up just once. This CDR3 fails to terminate in the conserved phenylalanine or tryptophan, so it likely reflects a read error. It is unclear where the CDR3 begins or ends on the DNA, so no DNA is shown, and the CDR3 is as TCRdb lists it. The genes are TRBV20-1 and TRBJ2-5; TRBD2, the table's D call, lacks a check against the DNA. Including both end residues, the CDR3 is 12 amino acids long. Germline CDR1 is DFQATT and CDR2 is SNEGSKA (reference sequence). The CDR3 region is CSARTSAETQCY.

This clonotype was observed a few times. Possible read error: a much larger clone is one base away. The chain carries TRBV7-9 and TRBJ2-3; D gene uncertain. CDR3 length equals 12 residues. V was shortened by 10 bases and J by 0 bases, with 8 bases between the two germline ends. Germline lookup yields CDR1 SEHNR and CDR2 FQNEAQ (reference sequence). CDR3 nucleotide sequence: TGTGCCAACCAAGTGAGCACAGATACGCAGTATTTT. This encodes CANQVSTDTQYF.

V usage is TRBV6-1 and J usage is TRBJ2-1; a possible D gene is TRBD2 (5 bases). CDR1 is MNHNS and CDR2 is SASEGT in the germline V gene. The germline V and J ends were trimmed by 4 bases and 10 bases, with 11 bases remaining between them. The CDR3 consists of 12 residues. For the CDR3, the DNA is TGTGCCAGCAGTGTGGACGGGGAAGAGCAGTTCTTC. This sequence encodes CASSVDGEEQFF.